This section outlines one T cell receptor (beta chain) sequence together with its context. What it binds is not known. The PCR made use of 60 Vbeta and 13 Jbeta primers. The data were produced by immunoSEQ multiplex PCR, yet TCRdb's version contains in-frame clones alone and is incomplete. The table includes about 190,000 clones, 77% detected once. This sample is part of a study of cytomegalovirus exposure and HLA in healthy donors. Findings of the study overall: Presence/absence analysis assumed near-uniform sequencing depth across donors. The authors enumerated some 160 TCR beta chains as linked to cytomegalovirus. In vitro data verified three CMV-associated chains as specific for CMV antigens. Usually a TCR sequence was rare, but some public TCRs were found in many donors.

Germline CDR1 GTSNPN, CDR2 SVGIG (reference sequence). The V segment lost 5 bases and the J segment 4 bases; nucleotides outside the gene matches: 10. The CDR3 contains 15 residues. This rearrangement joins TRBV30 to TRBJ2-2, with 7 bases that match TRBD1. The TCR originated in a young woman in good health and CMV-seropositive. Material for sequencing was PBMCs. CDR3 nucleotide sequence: TGTGCCTGGGGTGACAGGGATCTCGTCACCGGGGAGCTGTTTTTT. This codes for CAWGDRDLVTGELFF. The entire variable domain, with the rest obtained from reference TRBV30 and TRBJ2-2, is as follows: SQTIHQWPATLVQPVGSPLSLECTVEGTSNPNLYWYRQAAGRGLQLLFYSVGIGQISSEVPQNLSASRPQDRQFILSSKKLLLSDSGFYLCAWGDRDLVTGELFFGEGSRLTVL.